Below are 12 T cell receptor beta chains sequenced from a single sample in a study of cytomegalovirus exposure and HLA in healthy donors. In the PCR, 60 Vbeta and 13 Jbeta primers were used. Sequencing used immunoSEQ multiplex PCR; TCRdb keeps in-frame clones, though not all of them. The table lists tens of thousands of clones, over 75% of them singletons. Sample: PBMCs. These receptors came from a woman between 25 and 40 years old in good health and CMV-seropositive.

The genes are TRBV27 and TRBJ2-7, with TRBD2 as a possible D gene (6 bases). Trimming removed 4 bases at V and 1 base at J, with 8 bases between. The CDR3 length is 13 residues. Germline V gene data show CDR1 as MNHEY and CDR2 as SMNVEV (reference sequence). This chain's CDR3 is CASSSRESYEQYF. The CDR3 coding sequence is TGTGCCAGCAGTTCCCGGGAGTCCTACGAGCAGTACTTC.

The chain couples TRBV29-1 to TRBJ2-7; TRBD1 aligns across 7 bases. The V and J ends lost 6 bases and 6 bases, in that order; junction bases with no gene match: 5. CDR3 size: 11 residues. The germline V gene has CDR1 SQVTM and CDR2 ANQGSEA. CDR3 region: CSVLTGVEQYF. The CDR3 DNA follows: TGCAGCGTCCTAACAGGGGTCGAGCAGTACTTC.

Comment on this clone: Other DNA sequences from this sample encode an identical CDR3 as well. The chain couples TRBV27 to TRBJ2-1, with D maybe TRBD2 (6 bases). This CDR3 has 15 amino acids. CDR1 is MNHEY, CDR2 SMNVEV, per germline (reference sequence). V was clipped by 7 bases and J by 6 bases, with 19 bases between them. The CDR3 sequence is CASTTGSPVGNEQFF. The CDR3 DNA is TGTGCCAGCACCACCGGGAGCCCGGTCGGCAATGAGCAGTTCTTC.

The chain couples TRBV18 to TRBJ2-3; D might be TRBD1 (5 bases). V lost 4 bases and J 5 bases, leaving 10 bases between the germline ends. This CDR3 is 13 amino acids long. Germline V CDR1 and CDR2: KGHSH, LQKENI. CDR3 sequence (DNA): TGTGCCAGCTCACTAGGCAGGGTAGATACGCAGTATTTT. It specifies CASSLGRVDTQYF. Supplemented by reference TRBV18 and TRBJ2-3, the full variable domain reads NAGVMQNPRHLVRRRGQEARLRCSPMKGHSHVYWYRQLPEEGLKFMVYLQKENIIDESGMPKERFSAEFPKEGPSILRIQQVVRGDSAAYFCASSLGRVDTQYFGPGTRLTVL.

This clone was picked up one time. The chain couples TRBV7-6 to TRBJ2-1; 9 bases match TRBD1. The CDR3 consists of 15 residues. Trimming cost V 7 bases and J 2 bases; bases outside gene matches: 6. Germline V gives CDR1 SGHVS, CDR2 FNYEAQ. CDR3 coding DNA: TGTGCCAGCATCCCGGGACAGGGAACCTACAATGAGCAGTTCTTC. It is translated as CASIPGQGTYNEQFF.

The CDR3 DNA reads TGCGCCAGCAGCCTCTGGACAGGGGACACTGAAGCTTTCTTT. It encodes CASSLWTGDTEAFF. The chain joins TRBV5-1 to TRBJ1-1; 9 positions agree with TRBD1. Germline assignment: CDR1 SGHRS and CDR2 YFSETQ. The CDR3 runs to 14 residues. Germline trimming cut 4 bases from V and 3 bases from J; bases unmatched to any gene: 4.

The chain employs TRBV5-4 and TRBJ1-2, with TRBD1 matching 7 bases. The CDR3 extends over 13 amino acids. Looked up from germline, CDR1 is SGHNT and CDR2 is YYREEE (reference sequence). The V and J ends lost 3 bases and 4 bases, in that order; junction bases with no gene match: 3. Here the CDR3 DNA reads TGTGCCAGCAGCTGGGGACAGTCCTATGGCTACACCTTC. Translating it yields CASSWGQSYGYTF.

The chain uses TRBV6-1 and TRBJ2-2; D is unclear. CDR1 MNHNS and CDR2 SASEGT come from the germline V gene. This CDR3 contains 17 residues. V lost 0 bases and J 1 base, leaving 12 bases between the germline ends. The CDR3 sequence is CASSEAILAQNTGELFF. The CDR3, as DNA: TGTGCCAGCAGTGAAGCGATTCTGGCACAGAACACCGGGGAGCTGTTTTTT.

Only one count was recorded for this clone. The V and J genes are TRBV11-2 and TRBJ1-3; 7 bases agree with TRBD1. Germline trimming cut 3 bases from V and 4 bases from J; bases unmatched to any gene: 3. This CDR3 spans 14 amino acids. The V gene's germline CDR1 is SGHAT and CDR2 FQNNGV. CDR3 amino acids: CASSFTGAGNTIYF. DNA of the CDR3: TGTGCCAGCAGCTTTACAGGGGCAGGAAACACCATATATTTT.

This clone was detected once. The genes are TRBV5-5 and TRBJ1-2, with 9 bases aligning to TRBD1. The CDR3 runs 15 residues. The V gene end was trimmed by 2 bases and the J gene end by 5 bases; junction bases not matched to a gene: 7. From germline, CDR1 is SGHKS and CDR2 YYEKEE (reference sequence). DNA of the CDR3: TGTGCCAGCAGCTTCCAACAGGGGGCGCCTTATGGCTACACCTTC. Protein sequence: CASSFQQGAPYGYTF.

A remark on this clone: This sample also contains other DNA sequences that code for the same CDR3. V is TRBV7-9 and J is TRBJ1-2; TRBD1 might be the D (5 bases). The V gene's germline CDR1 is SEHNR and CDR2 FQNEAQ (reference sequence). The V gene lost 4 bases and the J gene lost 1 base, with 13 bases spanning the gap. CDR3 length equals 15 residues. The CDR3 reads CASSSRTFVNYGYTF. The CDR3 region has the DNA TGTGCCAGCAGCTCCAGGACATTCGTTAACTATGGCTACACCTTC. The full variable domain, with the rest looked up from reference TRBV7-9 and TRBJ1-2, is DTGVSQNPRHKITKRGQNVTFRCDPISEHNRLYWYRQTLGQGPEFLTYFQNEAQLEKSRLLSDRFSAERPKGSFSTLEIQRTEQGDSAMYLCASSSRTFVNYGYTFGSGTRLTVV.

The chain combines TRBV18 with TRBJ2-1, with 7 bases fitting TRBD1. The CDR3 consists of 15 residues. Germline CDR1 is KGHSH and CDR2 is LQKENI. Germline trimming cut 4 bases from V and 7 bases from J; bases unmatched to any gene: 10. The CDR3 bases are TGTGCCAGCTCACGCCAAACAGGGGACGCGAATGAGCAGTTCTTC. It encodes CASSRQTGDANEQFF.